In this sample, the clone carrying this T cell receptor (delta chain) is hyperexpanded. Other DNA sequences in this specimen translate into the identical CDR3. The sample is drawn from a study of gamma-delta T cells after stem cell transplantation. With CATT, TCRdb re-called clones from the RT-PCR reads. The sample lists approximately 1,100 delta-chain clones, more than 3% seen once, with more than 25% in the top ten. V dropped 3 bases and J dropped 8; count of bases not matched to a gene: 10. Per germline, CDR1 GEAIGNYY and CDR2 EKD. This CDR3 contains 14 residues. The chain recombines TRDV2 with TRDJ1; TRDD3 matches 8 bases. The sample taken for sequencing was gamma-delta T cells. The sequence was collected from a human donor. It is not recorded whose cells these are; they may come from a transplant donor. CDR3 DNA sequence: TGTGCCTGTGACCCGTTACGGGGGGATAAAAAACTCATCTTT. This sequence encodes CACDPLRGDKKLIF.